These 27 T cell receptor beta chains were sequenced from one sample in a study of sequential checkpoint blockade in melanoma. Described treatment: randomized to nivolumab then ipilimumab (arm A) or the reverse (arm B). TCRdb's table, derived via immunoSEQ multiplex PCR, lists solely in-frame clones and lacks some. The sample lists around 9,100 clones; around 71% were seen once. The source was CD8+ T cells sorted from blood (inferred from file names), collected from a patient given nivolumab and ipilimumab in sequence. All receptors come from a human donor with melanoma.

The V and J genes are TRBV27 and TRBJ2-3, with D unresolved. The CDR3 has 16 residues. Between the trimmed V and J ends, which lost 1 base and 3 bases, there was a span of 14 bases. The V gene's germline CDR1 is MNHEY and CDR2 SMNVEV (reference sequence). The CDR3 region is CASSLYPDDGTDTQYF. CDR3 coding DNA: TGTGCCAGCAGTTTATATCCCGACGACGGGACAGATACGCAGTATTTT.

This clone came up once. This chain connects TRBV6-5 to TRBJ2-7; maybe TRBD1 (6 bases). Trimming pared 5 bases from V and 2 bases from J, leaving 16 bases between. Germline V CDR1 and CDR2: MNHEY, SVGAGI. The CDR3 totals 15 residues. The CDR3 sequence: CASSTSRDTAYEQYF. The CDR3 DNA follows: TGTGCCAGCAGTACCTCTCGGGACACGGCCTACGAGCAGTACTTC.

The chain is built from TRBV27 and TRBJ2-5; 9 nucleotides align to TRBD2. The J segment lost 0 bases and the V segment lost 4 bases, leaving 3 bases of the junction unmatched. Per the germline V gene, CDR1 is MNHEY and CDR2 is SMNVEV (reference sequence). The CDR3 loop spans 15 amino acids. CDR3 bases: TGTGCCAGCAGTTACATAGCGGGGGACCAAGAGACCCAGTACTTC. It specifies CASSYIAGDQETQYF.

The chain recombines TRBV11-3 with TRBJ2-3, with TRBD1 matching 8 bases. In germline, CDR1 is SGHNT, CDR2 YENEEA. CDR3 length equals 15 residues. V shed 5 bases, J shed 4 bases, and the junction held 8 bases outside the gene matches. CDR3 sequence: CASSDRDRSPDTQYF. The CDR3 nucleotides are TGTGCCAGCAGCGACCGGGACAGGTCGCCAGATACGCAGTATTTT.

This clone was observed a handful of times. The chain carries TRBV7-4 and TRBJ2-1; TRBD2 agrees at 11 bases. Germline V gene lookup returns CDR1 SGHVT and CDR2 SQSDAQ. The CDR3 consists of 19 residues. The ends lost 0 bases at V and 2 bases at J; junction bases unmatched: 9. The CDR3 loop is CASSLAISSGGFPYNEQFF. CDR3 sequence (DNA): TGTGCCAGCAGCTTAGCCATCTCTAGCGGGGGGTTCCCCTACAATGAGCAGTTCTTC.

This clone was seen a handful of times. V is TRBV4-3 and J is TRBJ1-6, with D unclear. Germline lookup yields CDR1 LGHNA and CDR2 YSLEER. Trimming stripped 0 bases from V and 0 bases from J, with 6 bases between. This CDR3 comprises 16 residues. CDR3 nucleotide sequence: TGCGCCAGCAGCCAAGAACGGAGCTCCTATAATTCACCCCTCCACTTT. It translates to CASSQERSSYNSPLHF.

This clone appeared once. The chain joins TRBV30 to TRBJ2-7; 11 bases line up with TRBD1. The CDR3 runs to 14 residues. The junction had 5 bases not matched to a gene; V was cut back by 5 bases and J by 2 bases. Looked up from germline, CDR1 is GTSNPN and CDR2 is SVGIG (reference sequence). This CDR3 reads CAWALGQGAYEQYF. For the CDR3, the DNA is TGTGCCTGGGCCCTGGGACAGGGGGCCTACGAGCAGTACTTC.

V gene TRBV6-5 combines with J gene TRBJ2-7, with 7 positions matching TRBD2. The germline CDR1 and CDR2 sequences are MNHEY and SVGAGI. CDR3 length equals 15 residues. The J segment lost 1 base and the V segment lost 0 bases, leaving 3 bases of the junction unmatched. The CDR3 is CASSYSLADSYEQYF. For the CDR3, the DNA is TGTGCCAGCAGTTACTCCCTAGCGGATTCCTACGAGCAGTACTTC.

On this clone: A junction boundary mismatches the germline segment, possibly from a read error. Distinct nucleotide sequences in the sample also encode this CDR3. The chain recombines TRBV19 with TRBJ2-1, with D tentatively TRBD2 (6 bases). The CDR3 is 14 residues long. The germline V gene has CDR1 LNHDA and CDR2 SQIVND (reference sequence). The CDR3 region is CASSSGGDYNEQFF. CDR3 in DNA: TGTGCTAGTAGTTCGGGCGGGGACTACAATGAGCAGTTCTTC.

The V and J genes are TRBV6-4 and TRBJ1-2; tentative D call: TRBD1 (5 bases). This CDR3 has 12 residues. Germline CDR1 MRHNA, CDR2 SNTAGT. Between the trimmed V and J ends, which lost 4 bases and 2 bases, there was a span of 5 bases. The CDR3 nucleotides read TGTGCCAGCAGTGCAGGGAACTATGGCTACACCTTC. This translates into CASSAGNYGYTF.

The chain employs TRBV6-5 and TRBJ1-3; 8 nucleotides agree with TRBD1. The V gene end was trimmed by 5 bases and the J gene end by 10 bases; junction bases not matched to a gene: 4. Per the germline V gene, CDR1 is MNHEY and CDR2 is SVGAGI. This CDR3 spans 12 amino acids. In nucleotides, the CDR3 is TGTGCCAGCAGTGCGGACAGGGAGACCATATATTTT. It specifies CASSADRETIYF.

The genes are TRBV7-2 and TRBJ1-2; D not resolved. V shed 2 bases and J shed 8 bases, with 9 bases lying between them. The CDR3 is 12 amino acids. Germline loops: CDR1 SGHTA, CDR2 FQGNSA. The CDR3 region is CASSLRGYGYTF. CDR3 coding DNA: TGTGCCAGCAGCTTAAGAGGGTACGGCTACACCTTC.

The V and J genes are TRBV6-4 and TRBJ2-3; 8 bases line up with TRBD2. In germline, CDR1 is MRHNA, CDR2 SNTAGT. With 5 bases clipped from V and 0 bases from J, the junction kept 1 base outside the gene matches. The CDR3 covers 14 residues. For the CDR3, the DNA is TGTGCCAGCAGTCCTAGCGGGAGCACAGATACGCAGTATTTT. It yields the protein CASSPSGSTDTQYF.

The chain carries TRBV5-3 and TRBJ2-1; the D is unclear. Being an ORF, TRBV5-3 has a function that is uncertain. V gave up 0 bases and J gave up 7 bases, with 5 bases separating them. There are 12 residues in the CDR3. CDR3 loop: CARSLGMNEQFF. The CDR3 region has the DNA TGTGCCAGAAGCTTGGGTATGAATGAGCAGTTCTTC.

The CDR3 loop reads CASSLVGSNYGYTF. CDR3 coding DNA: TGTGCCAGCAGCTTAGTGGGCAGCAACTATGGCTACACCTTC. The genes are TRBV7-9 and TRBJ1-2, with D uncertain. This CDR3 spans 14 amino acids. The V end was cut by 1 base, the J end by 2 bases, with 8 bases between. Germline assignment: CDR1 SEHNR and CDR2 FQNEAQ (reference sequence).

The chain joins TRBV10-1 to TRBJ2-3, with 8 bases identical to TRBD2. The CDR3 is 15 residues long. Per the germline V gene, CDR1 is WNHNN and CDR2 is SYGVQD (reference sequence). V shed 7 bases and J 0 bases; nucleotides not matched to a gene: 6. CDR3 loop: CASILAGSSTDTQYF. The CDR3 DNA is TGCGCCAGCATCTTAGCGGGGTCTAGCACAGATACGCAGTATTTT.

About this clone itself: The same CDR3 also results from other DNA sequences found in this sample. CDR3 bases: TGTGCCAGCAGTGAAGGCGGGGGGGGTAATGAAAAACTGTTTTTT. Translated, it gives CASSEGGGGNEKLFF. The rearrangement uses TRBV6-1 and TRBJ1-4; a weak D match, TRBD1 (5 bases). The CDR3 is 15 amino acids. Germline V gene lookup returns CDR1 MNHNS and CDR2 SASEGT. V was shortened by 1 base and J by 4 bases, with 10 bases between the two germline ends.

The DNA for the CDR3 is TGTGCCACCAGCAGAAATCAAGGGACAGGGGAAGAGACCCAGTACTTC. It encodes CATSRNQGTGEETQYF. This chain connects TRBV15 to TRBJ2-5; 10 bases fit TRBD1. The V and J ends lost 2 bases and 3 bases, in that order; junction bases with no gene match: 6. Germline loops: CDR1 LNHNV, CDR2 YYDKDF (reference sequence). This CDR3 has 16 amino acids.

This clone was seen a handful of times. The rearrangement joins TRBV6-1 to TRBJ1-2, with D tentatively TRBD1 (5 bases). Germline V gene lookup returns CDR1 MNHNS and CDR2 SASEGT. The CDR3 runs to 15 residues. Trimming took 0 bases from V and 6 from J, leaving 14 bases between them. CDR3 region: CASSEAGEGLDGYTF. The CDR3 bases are TGTGCCAGCAGTGAAGCGGGGGAGGGGCTCGATGGCTACACCTTC.

DNA of the CDR3: TGCGCCAGCAGCCAAGATTGGGAGGGACAGGGGGGGAGCGGGGAGCTGTTTTTT. Translating it yields CASSQDWEGQGGSGELFF. The rearrangement links TRBV4-1 to TRBJ2-2, with 11 bases lining up with TRBD1. This CDR3 contains 18 residues. V lost 0 bases and J lost 7; bases outside the gene matches: 10. Per the germline V gene, CDR1 is MGHRA and CDR2 is YSYEKL.

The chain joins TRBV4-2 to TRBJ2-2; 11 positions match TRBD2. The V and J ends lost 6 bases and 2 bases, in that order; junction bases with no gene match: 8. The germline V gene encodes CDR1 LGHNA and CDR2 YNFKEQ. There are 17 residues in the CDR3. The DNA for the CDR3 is TGTGCCAGCAGGGGGGGGACTAGCGGCACAAACACCGGGGAGCTGTTTTTT. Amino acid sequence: CASRGGTSGTNTGELFF.

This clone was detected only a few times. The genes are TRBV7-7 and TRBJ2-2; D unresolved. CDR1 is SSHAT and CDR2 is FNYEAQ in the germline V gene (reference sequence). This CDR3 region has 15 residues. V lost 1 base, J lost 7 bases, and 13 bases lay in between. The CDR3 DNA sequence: TGTGCCAGCAGCTTAGGGAGCTTCGGGTTCGGGGAGCTGTTTTTT. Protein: CASSLGSFGFGELFF.

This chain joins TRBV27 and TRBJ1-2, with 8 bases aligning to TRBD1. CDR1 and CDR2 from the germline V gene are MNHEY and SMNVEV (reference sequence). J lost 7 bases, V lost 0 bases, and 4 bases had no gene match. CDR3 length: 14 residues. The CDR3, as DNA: TGTGCCAGCAGTTTATCAGGGACAGGCTCTGGCTACACCTTC. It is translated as CASSLSGTGSGYTF.

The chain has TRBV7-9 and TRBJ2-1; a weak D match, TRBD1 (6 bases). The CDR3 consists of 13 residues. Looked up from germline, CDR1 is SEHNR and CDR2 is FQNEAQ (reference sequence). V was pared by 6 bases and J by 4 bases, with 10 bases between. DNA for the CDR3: TGTGCCAGCAGAGAACAGGGTTACAATGAGCAGTTCTTC. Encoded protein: CASREQGYNEQFF.

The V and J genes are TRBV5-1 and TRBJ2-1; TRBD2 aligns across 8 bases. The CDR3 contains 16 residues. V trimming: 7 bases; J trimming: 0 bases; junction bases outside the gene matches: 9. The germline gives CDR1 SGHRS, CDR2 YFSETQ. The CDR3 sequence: CASALGSGSSYNEQFF. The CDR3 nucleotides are TGCGCCAGCGCCTTAGGAAGCGGGAGCTCCTACAATGAGCAGTTCTTC.

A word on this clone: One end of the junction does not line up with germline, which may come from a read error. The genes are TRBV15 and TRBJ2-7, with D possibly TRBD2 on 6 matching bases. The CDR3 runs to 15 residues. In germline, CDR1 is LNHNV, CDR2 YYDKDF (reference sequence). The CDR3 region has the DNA TGTGCCGCCAGCAGAGATTGGCTAGCGCGGCACGAGCAGTACTTC. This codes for CAASRDWLARHEQYF.

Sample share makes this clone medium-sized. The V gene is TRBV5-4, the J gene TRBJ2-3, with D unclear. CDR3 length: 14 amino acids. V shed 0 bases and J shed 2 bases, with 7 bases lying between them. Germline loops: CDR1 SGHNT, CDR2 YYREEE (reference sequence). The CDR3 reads CASSLEQNTDTQYF. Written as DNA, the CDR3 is TGTGCCAGCAGCTTGGAACAGAACACAGATACGCAGTATTTT.